A selection of T cell receptor beta chains follows, all from one sample in a study of Graves' ophthalmopathy and Graves' hyperthyroidism. TCRdb re-derived calls from the multiplex PCR reads in MiXCR, one entry per CDR3 protein. This sample yields fewer than 600,000 distinct CDR3 sequences, of which 13% to 15% are seen a single time; roughly 10% belongs to the top ten. The sample consisted of blood. The origin of the receptors is a woman in her 30s with Graves' ophthalmopathy. Both conserved end residues are part of each CDR3. Each record gives: D gene, clone size, V gene, J gene, CDR3 DNA, CDR3 protein. The D gene is left open where the match is weak. Only part of the rows carry a size: once, few, many, or a class if the clone is expanded.

d_call: .; clone_size: many; v_call: TRBV20-1; j_call: TRBJ2-4; cdr3_nt: TGCAGTGCTAGAGGGGACGTGAGGAGCAAAAACATTCAGTACTTC; cdr3_aa: CSARGDVRSKNIQYF
d_call: .; clone_size: many; v_call: TRBV20-1; j_call: TRBJ1-1; cdr3_nt: TGCAGTGCTAGATCGGGGAACACTGAAGCTTTCTTT; cdr3_aa: CSARSGNTEAFF
d_call: .; clone_size: many; v_call: TRBV7-2; j_call: TRBJ2-7; cdr3_nt: TGTGCCAGCAGCCGGTACAGTAGCAGCTACGAGCAGTACTTC; cdr3_aa: CASSRYSSSYEQYF
d_call: .; clone_size: many; v_call: TRBV6-1; j_call: TRBJ2-5; cdr3_nt: TGTGCCACCATGACTGGGAACCAAGAGACCCAGTACTTC; cdr3_aa: CATMTGNQETQYF
d_call: .; clone_size: few; v_call: TRBV11-2; j_call: TRBJ1-1; cdr3_nt: TGTGCCAGCAGCCTTGCGAGGCCTGAAGCTTTCTTT; cdr3_aa: CASSLARPEAFF
d_call: .; clone_size: many; v_call: TRBV3-1; j_call: TRBJ1-6; cdr3_nt: TGTGCCAGCAGCCAAGGACCGGGGAGGGGTTCACCCCTCCACTTT; cdr3_aa: CASSQGPGRGSPLHF
d_call: TRBD2; clone_size: many; v_call: TRBV12-3/TRBV12-4; j_call: TRBJ2-7; cdr3_nt: TGTGCCAGCAGCCCTGGACTAGCGGCACCGGGGGAGCAGTACTTC; cdr3_aa: CASSPGLAAPGEQYF
d_call: .; clone_size: many; v_call: TRBV7-9; j_call: TRBJ2-2; cdr3_nt: TGTGCCAGCAGCTTAATCGGGGCCCGGACCGGGGAGCTGTTTTTT; cdr3_aa: CASSLIGARTGELFF
d_call: .; clone_size: many; v_call: TRBV7-2; j_call: TRBJ2-7; cdr3_nt: TGTGCCAGCACTCCGTCGGTTAGCTCCTACGAGCAGTACTTC; cdr3_aa: CASTPSVSSYEQYF
d_call: .; clone_size: .; v_call: TRBV6-2/TRBV6-3; j_call: TRBJ1-6; cdr3_nt: TGTGCCAGCAGAGCCGCCGGTGGGATCAATTCACCCCTCCACTTT; cdr3_aa: CASRAAGGINSPLHF
d_call: TRBD1; clone_size: few; v_call: TRBV27; j_call: TRBJ2-7; cdr3_nt: TGTGCCAGCAGTTTATCCGGACAGGTCGTTATCTACGAGCAGTACTTC; cdr3_aa: CASSLSGQVVIYEQYF
d_call: .; clone_size: many; v_call: TRBV6-1; j_call: TRBJ1-5; cdr3_nt: TGTGCCAGCAGCGAGACCTGGGGGGACAATCAGCCCCAGCATTTT; cdr3_aa: CASSETWGDNQPQHF
d_call: .; clone_size: many; v_call: TRBV28; j_call: TRBJ1-5; cdr3_nt: TGTGCCAGTTGGGGGAACGTTCAGCCCCAGCATTTT; cdr3_aa: CASWGNVQPQHF
d_call: .; clone_size: once; v_call: TRBV28; j_call: TRBJ1-1; cdr3_nt: TGTGCCAGCACCGGGGGGTGGGGGGACGAAGCTTTCTTT; cdr3_aa: CASTGGWGDEAFF
d_call: TRBD1; clone_size: many; v_call: TRBV6-5; j_call: TRBJ1-6; cdr3_nt: TGTGCCAGCACGGTGGGACAGCTAAATTCACCCCTCCACTTT; cdr3_aa: CASTVGQLNSPLHF
d_call: .; clone_size: many; v_call: TRBV6-2/TRBV6-3; j_call: TRBJ2-7; cdr3_nt: TGTGCCAGCAGTTACGAACCGAATTACGAGCAGTACTTC; cdr3_aa: CASSYEPNYEQYF
d_call: .; clone_size: .; v_call: TRBV12-3/TRBV12-4; j_call: TRBJ1-3; cdr3_nt: TGTGCCAGCAGTTTAATTAGGGGACCGATCTCTGGAAACACTATATATTTT; cdr3_aa: CASSLIRGPISGNTIYF
d_call: .; clone_size: .; v_call: TRBV6-2/TRBV6-3; j_call: TRBJ1-1; cdr3_nt: TGTGCCAGCAGTTTCCGGACGAACCTGGGGGGCACTGAAGCTTTCTTT; cdr3_aa: CASSFRTNLGGTEAFF
d_call: TRBD1; clone_size: many; v_call: TRBV28; j_call: TRBJ2-7; cdr3_nt: TGTGCCAGCAGTCCCGGGACAGGGCGGTATTTTGTGCAGTACTTC; cdr3_aa: CASSPGTGRYFVQYF
d_call: .; clone_size: .; v_call: TRBV6-1; j_call: TRBJ2-5; cdr3_nt: TGTGCCAGCAGTGAACAAGCGCTGGAGACCCAGTACTTC; cdr3_aa: CASSEQALETQYF
d_call: .; clone_size: many; v_call: TRBV6-5; j_call: TRBJ2-7; cdr3_nt: TGTGCCAGCAGTAACCACTACGAGCAGTACTTC; cdr3_aa: CASSNHYEQYF
d_call: .; clone_size: few; v_call: TRBV4-1; j_call: TRBJ2-7; cdr3_nt: TGCGCCAGCAGCCCTGGAACAGGGAGGCCCCCTTACGAGCAGTACTTC; cdr3_aa: CASSPGTGRPPYEQYF
d_call: .; clone_size: few; v_call: TRBV12-3/TRBV12-4; j_call: TRBJ1-1; cdr3_nt: TGTGCCAGCAGGTGGGGATCGACAGTGAAGAAGGGTCAAGCTTTCTTT; cdr3_aa: CASRWGSTVKKGQAFF
d_call: TRBD1; clone_size: many; v_call: TRBV12-3/TRBV12-4; j_call: TRBJ2-7; cdr3_nt: TGTGCCAGCAGCCACAGGGGGCCTGCCTACGAGCAGTACTTC; cdr3_aa: CASSHRGPAYEQYF
d_call: .; clone_size: many; v_call: TRBV11-2; j_call: TRBJ2-4; cdr3_nt: TGTGCCAGCAGCTTAAACAAACTAGCCAAAAACATTAAGTACTTC; cdr3_aa: CASSLNKLAKNIKYF
d_call: .; clone_size: many; v_call: TRBV30; j_call: TRBJ1-1; cdr3_nt: TGTGCCTGCCCTTTTGGGGGGATGGCTTTCTTT; cdr3_aa: CACPFGGMAFF
d_call: .; clone_size: many; v_call: TRBV2; j_call: TRBJ1-2; cdr3_nt: TGTGCCAGCGTAGCTGGACAGATTTATGGCTACACCTTC; cdr3_aa: CASVAGQIYGYTF
d_call: TRBD2; clone_size: many; v_call: TRBV20-1; j_call: TRBJ2-7; cdr3_nt: TGCAGTGCTAGAAGCGGGAGTCTTTACGAGCAGTACTTC; cdr3_aa: CSARSGSLYEQYF
d_call: TRBD2; clone_size: many; v_call: TRBV11-2; j_call: TRBJ2-7; cdr3_nt: TGTGCCAGCAGCCCCCGACTAGCGGGAGAAGGGCTCTACGAGCAGTACTTC; cdr3_aa: CASSPRLAGEGLYEQYF
d_call: .; clone_size: .; v_call: TRBV12-3/TRBV12-4; j_call: TRBJ1-6; cdr3_nt: TGTGCCAGCAGTTCTTTTACAGGAGATATCTATAATTCACCCCTCCACTTT; cdr3_aa: CASSSFTGDIYNSPLHF
d_call: .; clone_size: .; v_call: TRBV6-1; j_call: TRBJ2-7; cdr3_nt: TGTGCCAGCAGTGACAGGGTCGACGAGCAGTACTTC; cdr3_aa: CASSDRVDEQYF
d_call: TRBD1; clone_size: .; v_call: TRBV5-1; j_call: TRBJ2-7; cdr3_nt: TGCGCCAGCAGCGATCGGGACAGGGCCTACAAGCAGTACTTC; cdr3_aa: CASSDRDRAYKQYF
d_call: TRBD1; clone_size: many; v_call: TRBV13; j_call: TRBJ1-2; cdr3_nt: TGTGCCAGCAGCAGAGGGACAGGGGAACGAGTATGGTATGGCTACACCTTC; cdr3_aa: CASSRGTGERVWYGYTF
d_call: TRBD2; clone_size: many; v_call: TRBV6-1; j_call: TRBJ2-5; cdr3_nt: TGTGCCAGCGGGGGAGGGGAGACCCAGTACTTC; cdr3_aa: CASGGGETQYF
d_call: .; clone_size: many; v_call: TRBV3-1; j_call: TRBJ2-4; cdr3_nt: TGTGCCAGCAGCCAAGTAGGGGACGGGCCATTTTCCAAAAACATTCAGTACTTC; cdr3_aa: CASSQVGDGPFSKNIQYF
d_call: .; clone_size: few; v_call: TRBV7-9; j_call: TRBJ2-5; cdr3_nt: TGTGCCAGCAGCTTCCAACAGCAAGAGACCCAGTACTTC; cdr3_aa: CASSFQQQETQYF
d_call: .; clone_size: many; v_call: TRBV12-3/TRBV12-4; j_call: TRBJ2-7; cdr3_nt: TGTGCCAGCAGTTTAGGAGGCGGGCTGAGCTACGAGCAGTACTTC; cdr3_aa: CASSLGGGLSYEQYF
d_call: TRBD1; clone_size: many; v_call: TRBV20-1; j_call: TRBJ2-7; cdr3_nt: TGCAGTGCTAGAACAGGGGGCGACTCCTACGAGCAGTACTTC; cdr3_aa: CSARTGGDSYEQYF
d_call: TRBD1; clone_size: .; v_call: TRBV20-1; j_call: TRBJ2-7; cdr3_nt: TGCAGTGCTAGAAGGGGCGACAGGGATCACGAGCAGTACTTC; cdr3_aa: CSARRGDRDHEQYF
d_call: .; clone_size: few; v_call: TRBV30; j_call: TRBJ2-2; cdr3_nt: TGTGCCGGTCATGACACCGGGGAGCTGTTTTTT; cdr3_aa: CAGHDTGELFF
d_call: TRBD1; clone_size: many; v_call: TRBV6-5; j_call: TRBJ2-2; cdr3_nt: TGTGCCAGCAGTTACTCCGGGACAGCGAACACCGGGGAGCTGTTTTTT; cdr3_aa: CASSYSGTANTGELFF
d_call: TRBD1; clone_size: many; v_call: TRBV7-2; j_call: TRBJ1-2; cdr3_nt: TGTGCCAGCAGCTGGTTACGGCGGGGGTCGACAGGGCGGGCCTATGGCTACACCTTC; cdr3_aa: CASSWLRRGSTGRAYGYTF
d_call: .; clone_size: many; v_call: TRBV28; j_call: TRBJ2-7; cdr3_nt: TGTGCCAGCAGCCACCCAGTCAGGTCTAGGAGAGGGTCTCGAGGGGTCTTC; cdr3_aa: CASSHPVRSRRGSRGVF
d_call: .; clone_size: many; v_call: TRBV27; j_call: TRBJ2-7; cdr3_nt: TGTGCCAGCGGACGGGTAGCCTACGAGCAGTACTTC; cdr3_aa: CASGRVAYEQYF
d_call: .; clone_size: .; v_call: TRBV9; j_call: TRBJ1-1; cdr3_nt: TGTGCCAGCAGCGTAGACGGGGGGAGGAGTGGAACTTTCTTT; cdr3_aa: CASSVDGGRSGTFF
d_call: .; clone_size: many; v_call: TRBV12-3/TRBV12-4; j_call: TRBJ1-2; cdr3_nt: TGTGCCAGCAGTTTAGCAGGGGCAGACTACGGCTACACCTTC; cdr3_aa: CASSLAGADYGYTF
d_call: .; clone_size: many; v_call: TRBV7-9; j_call: TRBJ1-1; cdr3_nt: TGTGCCAGCAGCTCCACCTGGACAGCGAACACTGAAGCTTTCTTT; cdr3_aa: CASSSTWTANTEAFF
d_call: .; clone_size: many; v_call: TRBV28; j_call: TRBJ1-3; cdr3_nt: TGTGCCAGCAGTTGGGGGGAACCTGGAAACACCATATATTTT; cdr3_aa: CASSWGEPGNTIYF
d_call: TRBD1; clone_size: many; v_call: TRBV27; j_call: TRBJ2-2; cdr3_nt: TGTGCCAGCAGTCCCGGACAGGAGAACACCGGGGAGCTGTTTTTT; cdr3_aa: CASSPGQENTGELFF
d_call: .; clone_size: many; v_call: TRBV10-1; j_call: TRBJ1-2; cdr3_nt: TGCGCCAGCAGTGACGAATTTGGCTACACCTTC; cdr3_aa: CASSDEFGYTF
d_call: .; clone_size: many; v_call: TRBV29-1; j_call: TRBJ2-5; cdr3_nt: TGCAGTTGCGCCGGGACTCTCATCGAGACCCAGTACTTC; cdr3_aa: CSCAGTLIETQYF
d_call: .; clone_size: many; v_call: TRBV7-2; j_call: TRBJ2-7; cdr3_nt: TGTGCCAGCAGCTTAGTTAGCCGCATAAACTACGAGCAGTACTTC; cdr3_aa: CASSLVSRINYEQYF
d_call: .; clone_size: many; v_call: TRBV20-1; j_call: TRBJ2-5; cdr3_nt: TGCAGTGCCTCCTGGGCTCAAGAGACCCAGTACTTC; cdr3_aa: CSASWAQETQYF